This is a list of T cell receptor beta chains from one sample in a study of response to subunit inactivated influenza vaccine. One entry per CDR3 protein, called by TCRdb with MiXCR from the RT-PCR reads. The table records roughly 700,000 distinct CDR3 sequences, 14% of them present only once. The sequencing used PBMCs from blood, collected around 15 days before vaccination. These receptors originate from a man aged 50-60 years who received an inactivated influenza vaccine. The CDR3 runs from the conserved cysteine through the conserved F or W. The D gene is left open where the match is weak. Clone size is given for some rows only: seen once, a few or many times, or a class if the clone is expanded.

d_call	clone_size	v_call	j_call	cdr3_aa	cdr3_nt
-	few	TRBV6-5	TRBJ2-2	CASSYSLVGAGELFF	TGTGCCAGCAGTTACTCCCTGGTCGGTGCCGGGGAGCTGTTTTTT
-	few	TRBV5-5	TRBJ1-5	CASSLGQLVNQPQHF	TGTGCCAGCAGCTTGGGACAGTTGGTCAATCAGCCCCAGCATTTT
TRBD1	many	TRBV12-3/TRBV12-4	TRBJ1-5	CASSTGLTGGYQPQHF	TGTGCCAGCAGCACCGGACTGACAGGGGGCTATCAGCCCCAGCATTTT
TRBD2	-	TRBV3-1	TRBJ2-7	CASSQDVLAGEQYF	TGTGCCAGCAGCCAAGATGTCCTAGCGGGGGAGCAGTACTTC
-	few	TRBV5-5	TRBJ1-1	CASSLGQITEAFF	TGTGCCAGCAGCTTGGGTCAGATTACTGAAGCTTTCTTT
-	-	TRBV20-1	TRBJ1-5	CSATTGRENSNQPQHF	TGCAGTGCTACTACAGGGAGGGAAAATAGCAATCAGCCCCAGCATTTT
TRBD2	-	TRBV6-2/TRBV6-3	TRBJ2-1	CASSRGLAGDEQFF	TGTGCCAGCAGTCGGGGACTAGCGGGGGATGAGCAGTTCTTC
-	few	TRBV27	TRBJ2-1	CASSLLRGERHDEQFF	TGTGCCAGCAGTCTCCTCAGGGGGGAAAGACATGATGAGCAGTTCTTC
-	few	TRBV6-2/TRBV6-3	TRBJ2-7	CASSTVGYEQYF	TGTGCCAGCAGTACGGTAGGTTACGAGCAGTACTTC
-	-	TRBV18	TRBJ2-6	CASSPPRAGTRAGANVLTF	TGTGCCAGCTCACCACCGAGGGCAGGGACTCGCGCTGGGGCCAACGTCCTGACTTTC
-	few	TRBV11-2	TRBJ2-1	CASSQWVGGNHNEQFF	TGTGCCAGCAGCCAGTGGGTCGGGGGAAACCACAATGAGCAGTTCTTC
-	few	TRBV20-1	TRBJ2-1	CSATGRGHEQFF	TGCAGTGCGACGGGCCGGGGGCATGAGCAGTTCTTC
TRBD2	few	TRBV6-5	TRBJ2-5	CASSYSASGGSQETQYF	TGTGCCAGCAGTTACTCGGCAAGCGGGGGGTCCCAAGAGACCCAGTACTTC
TRBD2	-	TRBV7-9	TRBJ2-1	CASSLGTSGRKDEQFF	TGTGCCAGCAGCTTAGGGACTAGCGGACGGAAGGATGAGCAGTTCTTC
-	-	TRBV7-2	TRBJ1-6	CASSHMNPGGSPLHF	TGTGCCAGCAGTCATATGAATCCCGGCGGTTCACCCCTCCACTTT
TRBD2	many	TRBV7-6	TRBJ2-1	CASSLTGLTSSYNEQFF	TGTGCCAGCAGCTTAACGGGACTAACGAGCTCCTACAATGAGCAGTTCTTC
-	few	TRBV6-2/TRBV6-3	TRBJ2-7	CASSYPGRRYEQYF	TGTGCCAGCAGTTACCCGGGACGGCGCTACGAGCAGTACTTC
TRBD1	few	TRBV7-2	TRBJ2-3	CASNRLGQGVDTQYF	TGTGCCAGCAACCGACTGGGACAGGGGGTAGATACGCAGTATTTT
-	few	TRBV3-1	TRBJ2-2	CASSQVWGAGYTGELFF	TGTGCCAGCAGCCAAGTATGGGGCGCAGGGTACACCGGGGAGCTGTTTTTT
TRBD2	-	TRBV12-3/TRBV12-4	TRBJ2-2	CASSPISGAGELFF	TGTGCCAGCAGTCCAATTAGCGGGGCCGGGGAGCTGTTTTTT
TRBD2	-	TRBV7-2	TRBJ2-2	CASSPGGGYGELFF	TGTGCCAGCAGCCCCGGGGGGGGTTACGGGGAGCTGTTTTTT
TRBD1	few	TRBV9	TRBJ1-1	CASSGPSTGMDTEAFF	TGTGCCAGCAGCGGGCCCTCGACAGGGATGGACACTGAAGCTTTCTTT
TRBD2	few	TRBV5-1	TRBJ2-1	CASSAMTSGGYNEQFF	TGCGCCAGCAGCGCCATGACTAGCGGAGGCTACAATGAGCAGTTCTTC
TRBD2	-	TRBV4-2	TRBJ2-3	CASSQGTSGGASTDTQYF	TGTGCCAGCAGCCAAGGGACTAGCGGGGGGGCTAGCACAGATACGCAGTATTTT
TRBD2	many	TRBV7-8	TRBJ2-1	CASSYGGGMYNEQFF	TGTGCCAGCAGCTACGGGGGGGGGATGTACAATGAGCAGTTCTTC
-	-	TRBV6-2/TRBV6-3	TRBJ2-3	CASSRGLSPGDTQYF	TGTGCCAGCAGTAGGGGTCTATCCCCCGGAGATACGCAGTATTTT
-	few	TRBV30	TRBJ1-5	CAWSVGGLQPQHF	TGTGCCTGGAGTGTAGGGGGTCTGCAGCCCCAGCATTTT
-	-	TRBV3-1	TRBJ1-4	CASSHPRDGGREKLFF	TGTGCCAGCAGCCACCCCCGTGATGGGGGTAGGGAAAAACTGTTTTTT
-	few	TRBV7-3	TRBJ2-3	CASSSGLYTDTQYF	TGTGCCAGCAGCTCCGGACTGTACACAGATACGCAGTATTTT
-	few	TRBV2	TRBJ2-7	CASNGDGNSPYF	TGTGCCAGCAACGGGGACGGTAATAGTCCGTACTTC
-	-	TRBV7-9	TRBJ2-1	CASGPIYEQFF	TGTGCCAGCGGCCCTATCTACGAGCAGTTCTTC
-	-	TRBV5-1	TRBJ2-1	CASRLTGSSEQFF	TGCGCCAGCAGGTTAACAGGGAGTAGTGAGCAGTTCTTC
-	-	TRBV15	TRBJ2-7	CATSAGQTLSYEQYF	TGTGCCACCAGCGCAGGACAGACATTATCCTACGAGCAGTACTTC
-	few	TRBV5-1	TRBJ1-1	CASSTTPGQNTEAFF	TGCGCCAGCAGCACCACGCCGGGACAGAACACTGAAGCTTTCTTT
TRBD1	-	TRBV5-1	TRBJ1-1	CASSLGQGSNTEAFF	TGCGCCAGCAGCTTGGGACAGGGTTCGAACACTGAAGCTTTCTTT
-	-	TRBV27	TRBJ2-1	CASTRAGSYNEQFF	TGTGCCAGCACCCGGGCGGGGTCATACAATGAGCAGTTCTTC
-	many	TRBV27	TRBJ2-7	CASSPWDGYEQYF	TGTGCCAGCAGTCCCTGGGACGGGTACGAGCAGTACTTC
TRBD1	-	TRBV20-1	TRBJ1-1	CSASRDSGTEAFF	TGCAGTGCTAGCCGGGACAGTGGCACTGAAGCTTTCTTT
TRBD1	-	TRBV10-1	TRBJ1-5	CASITGGNQPQHF	TGCGCCAGCATTACAGGGGGGAATCAGCCCCAGCATTTT
-	-	TRBV5-5	TRBJ1-4	CASSRDGGVVKLFF	TGTGCCAGCAGCCGAGATGGGGGAGTCGTCAAACTGTTTTTT
-	-	TRBV7-2	TRBJ2-7	CASSSMGVADEQYF	TGTGCCAGCAGCTCGATGGGGGTAGCGGACGAGCAGTACTTC
-	many	TRBV7-2	TRBJ2-1	CASSFGSEQFF	TGTGCCAGCAGCTTCGGTAGTGAGCAGTTCTTC
-	once	TRBV20-1	TRBJ2-2	CSARPSTNTGELFF	TGCAGTGCTAGACCCTCCACTAACACCGGGGAGCTGTTTTTT
TRBD2	few	TRBV6-2/TRBV6-3	TRBJ2-7	CASSYVAGGTNYEQYF	TGTGCCAGCAGTTACGTAGCGGGAGGGACAAACTACGAGCAGTACTTC
-	many	TRBV4-3	TRBJ2-7	CASSQDWRVRRGEQYF	TGCGCCAGCAGCCAAGATTGGAGGGTCCGTCGGGGGGAGCAGTACTTC
-	-	TRBV7-9	TRBJ2-1	CASSSRARVNEQFF	TGTGCCAGCAGCTCCCGTGCCAGGGTCAATGAGCAGTTCTTC
-	few	TRBV3-1	TRBJ2-3	CASSQELVEGLDTQYF	TGTGCCAGCAGCCAAGAGCTTGTCGAGGGTCTAGATACGCAGTATTTT
-	many	TRBV12-3/TRBV12-4	TRBJ2-1	CASSLVTGPYNEQFF	TGTGCCAGCAGTTTGGTAACGGGACCTTACAATGAGCAGTTCTTC
TRBD2	-	TRBV11-2	TRBJ2-7	CASSSPTSGPNEQYF	TGTGCCAGCAGCTCCCCTACTAGCGGGCCCAACGAGCAGTACTTC
-	-	TRBV15	TRBJ2-2	CATSGSREVSTGELFF	TGTGCCACCAGCGGCTCCAGGGAGGTCAGCACCGGGGAGCTGTTTTTT
-	many	TRBV7-9	TRBJ2-7	CASSLGAGYEQYF	TGTGCCAGCAGCTTAGGGGCAGGGTACGAGCAGTACTTC
TRBD1	few	TRBV5-6	TRBJ1-5	CASSSSGQGYQPQHF	TGTGCCAGCAGCTCAAGCGGACAGGGGTATCAGCCCCAGCATTTT
TRBD2	-	TRBV20-1	TRBJ2-5	CSARDLLAGAAETQYF	TGCAGTGCTAGAGATCTACTAGCGGGAGCCGCAGAGACCCAGTACTTC
TRBD2	few	TRBV20-1	TRBJ2-1	CSASGGASKGYNEQFF	TGCAGTGCTAGCGGGGGGGCATCAAAAGGCTACAATGAGCAGTTCTTC